These 13 T cell receptor beta chains came from one sample sequenced in a study of T cells in Graves' hyperthyroidism and ophthalmopathy. From RNA transcripts, TCR beta CDR3 regions were amplified. TCR CDR3 underwent first-round RT-PCR with the HTBI primer set. TCRdb re-called the multiplex PCR reads with MiXCR, one entry per CDR3 protein. The sample lists a few hundred thousand distinct CDR3 sequences, approximately 14% occurring once. Sample: blood. These receptors were taken from a young woman with Graves' hyperthyroidism.

This clonotype was recorded at least ten times. V and J are TRBV6-1 and TRBJ1-2; D not resolved. Germline V gene sequence: CDR1 MNHNS, CDR2 SASEGT. Trimming took 10 bases from V and 6 from J, leaving 15 bases between them. The CDR3 has 12 amino acids. The CDR3 is CATRISIDGYTF. The CDR3 DNA sequence: TGTGCCACCCGGATCTCGATAGATGGCTACACCTTC.

The V gene is TRBV12-5, the J gene TRBJ2-7, with a tentative D call TRBD1 (6 bases). Germline V gene sequence: CDR1 LGHNT, CDR2 FRNRAP. Trimming took off 5 bases at V and 4 bases at J, with 15 bases between the two ends. There are 14 residues in the CDR3. The CDR3 here is CASGHRVGAYEQYF. In DNA, the CDR3 is TGTGCTAGTGGTCACAGGGTGGGGGCATACGAGCAGTACTTC.

This clonotype was detected a few times. V and J are TRBV6-1 and TRBJ2-7; a possible D gene is TRBD1 (6 bases). The V gene's germline CDR1 is MNHNS and CDR2 SASEGT. The CDR3 loop spans 15 amino acids. V was clipped by 5 bases and J by 3 bases, with 17 bases between them. CDR3 in DNA: TGTGCCAGCAGTTTCCACCGGGACACCAGCTACGAGCAGTACTTC. This sequence encodes CASSFHRDTSYEQYF.

This chain links TRBV29-1 with TRBJ2-1; no clear D. The germline CDR1 and CDR2 sequences are SQVTM and ANQGSEA. V lost 4 bases and J lost 5, with 15 bases in between. The CDR3 is 14 amino acids. The CDR3 reads CSVGSRWVHNEQFF. Written as DNA, the CDR3 is TGCAGCGTTGGGTCTAGGTGGGTACACAATGAGCAGTTCTTC.

This clonotype was counted a single time. The chain links TRBV20-1 to TRBJ2-3; TRBD2 aligns across 7 bases. CDR1 and CDR2 from the germline V gene are DFQATT and SNEGSKA (reference sequence). V shed 1 base, J shed 6 bases, and the junction held 7 bases outside the gene matches. This CDR3 has 14 amino acids. CDR3 residues: CSARGGFSGDTQYF. For the CDR3, the DNA is TGCAGTGCTAGAGGGGGCTTTAGCGGGGATACGCAGTATTTT.

The sample holds many counts of this clonotype. The chain links TRBV6-1 to TRBJ2-1; no firm D call. CDR1 MNHNS and CDR2 SASEGT come from the germline V gene. Trimming removed 5 bases from V and 0 bases from J, with 14 bases in between. This CDR3 region has 16 residues. The CDR3, as DNA: TGTGCCAGCAGTTATTTAGGTGTTAGCTCCTACAATGAGCAGTTCTTC. It specifies CASSYLGVSSYNEQFF.

This clonotype was seen many times. The chain uses TRBV28 and TRBJ1-1; D is uncertain. Germline loops: CDR1 MDHEN, CDR2 SYDVKM. The CDR3 spans 15 residues. Trimming cost V 3 bases and J 3 bases, with 14 bases left between them. The CDR3 region is CASSLGFGRDTEAFF. CDR3 coding DNA: TGTGCCAGCAGTTTGGGGTTCGGGAGGGACACTGAAGCTTTCTTT.

The J gene is TRBJ2-3, the V gene TRBV2; 11 bases align to TRBD2. V dropped 6 bases and J dropped 2; count of bases not matched to a gene: 13. The CDR3 contains 18 residues. Germline CDR1 SNHLY, CDR2 FYNNEI. The CDR3 sequence is CASSSTPGTSGTTDTQYF. Here the CDR3 DNA reads TGTGCCAGCAGCTCCACCCCCGGGACTAGCGGAACCACAGATACGCAGTATTTT.

This clonotype was recorded at least ten times. The J gene is TRBJ2-3, the V gene TRBV7-2; no clear D gene. This CDR3 has 14 residues. Germline assignment: CDR1 SGHTA and CDR2 FQGNSA. V lost 2 bases, J lost 3 bases, and 9 bases lay in between. Here the CDR3 DNA reads TGTGCCAGCAGCTTATACGTGCAGACAGATACGCAGTATTTT. Amino acid sequence: CASSLYVQTDTQYF. Drawing the rest from reference TRBV7-2 and TRBJ2-3, the complete variable domain is GAGVSQSPSNKVTEKGKDVELRCDPISGHTALYWYRQSLGQGLEFLIYFQGNSAPDKSGLPSDRFSAERTGGSVSTLTIQRTQQEDSAVYLCASSLYVQTDTQYFGPGTRLTVL.

The rearrangement uses TRBV19 and TRBJ1-3; D is unresolved. V was clipped by 3 bases and J by 0 bases, with 6 bases between them. The CDR3 is made up of 14 amino acids. CDR1 and CDR2 from the germline V gene are LNHDA and SQIVND (reference sequence). The CDR3 DNA reads as TGTGCCAGTAGTATCGGGCGCTCTGGAAACACCATATATTTT. Protein: CASSIGRSGNTIYF.

The table lists this clonotype with many counts. The rearrangement joins TRBV20-1 to TRBJ2-7; D unresolved. V was cut by 0 bases and J by 0 bases, with 6 bases left in between. Germline V gene sequence: CDR1 DFQATT, CDR2 SNEGSKA (reference sequence). The CDR3 contains 13 residues. The CDR3 bases are TGCAGTGCTAGAGATGACGACTCCTACGAGCAGTACTTC. Its protein is CSARDDDSYEQYF.

This clonotype was observed a handful of times. The chain is built from TRBV30 and TRBJ1-5; 7 positions match TRBD1. Germline assignment: CDR1 GTSNPN and CDR2 SVGIG (reference sequence). Trimming took 3 bases from V and 5 from J; bases not matched to a gene: 7. CDR3 length: 14 residues. The CDR3 is CAWSYRGPYQPQHF. The CDR3, as DNA: TGTGCCTGGAGCTACAGGGGACCGTATCAGCCCCAGCATTTT.

The chain uses TRBV19 and TRBJ1-3, with 8 bases fitting TRBD1. The CDR3 spans 17 residues. The germline CDR1 and CDR2 sequences are LNHDA and SQIVND (reference sequence). The J segment lost 0 bases and the V segment lost 3 bases, leaving 7 bases of the junction unmatched. The CDR3 is CASSMTPGQASGNTIYF. For the CDR3, the DNA is TGTGCCAGTAGTATGACTCCGGGACAGGCCTCTGGAAACACCATATATTTT.